This TCR beta chain stems from a study of T cells in Graves' hyperthyroidism and ophthalmopathy. CDR1 and CDR2 from the germline V gene are MNHNS and SASEGT. This CDR3 has 14 amino acids. V lost 7 bases to trimming and J lost 2 bases, with 12 bases between them. As concerns this clonotype: Because the CDR3 is missing its conserved closing phenylalanine or tryptophan, this is likely a read error.

TCR beta CDR3 sequences were amplified from RNA transcripts. A set of HTBI primers served as the primers for a first-round RT-PCR of the TCR CDR3. TCRdb re-analysed the multiplex PCR reads in MiXCR, keeping a single row per CDR3 protein. The table lists 450,000 to 550,000 distinct CDR3 sequences, around a quarter of them singletons. This receptor was obtained from a woman aged 25 to 39 with Graves' ophthalmopathy. The specimen sequenced was blood. V usage is TRBV6-1 and J usage is TRBJ1-5; D not certain. CDR3 region: CASKKVTGNQPQHY. The CDR3 DNA follows: TGTGCCAGCAAAAAGGTAACTGGCAATCAGCCCCAGCATTAT.